This is a list of T cell receptor beta chains from one sample in a study of blood T cell repertoires in COVID-19. The repertoire was sequenced with immunoSEQ multiplex PCR; TCRdb's copy has only in-frame clones and lacks some. Altogether over 85,000 clones are present, roughly 85% being singletons, with the ten largest covering 16%. The specimen was peripheral blood. The receptors come from a woman of 80 years or more with active or convalescent COVID-19. CDR3s include the opening cysteine and the closing phenylalanine or tryptophan. The D gene is left open where the match is weak. Clone size is not always given. Where it is, it says once, few, many or a class for expanded clones.

V: TRBV5-1
J: TRBJ2-5
D: -
size: -
CDR3: CASSLDRSGETQYF
DNA: TGCGCCAGCAGCTTAGACAGGTCCGGGGAGACCCAGTACTTC

V: TRBV19
J: TRBJ2-2
D: TRBD1
size: -
CDR3: CASSGTGWTGELFF
DNA: TGTGCCAGTAGTGGGACAGGGTGGACCGGGGAGCTGTTTTTT

V: TRBV6-6
J: TRBJ1-5
D: -
size: -
CDR3: CASSYHATGINQPQHF
DNA: TGTGCCAGCAGTTACCACGCAACAGGGATCAATCAGCCCCAGCATTTT

V: TRBV4-1
J: TRBJ2-1
D: TRBD1
size: -
CDR3: CASSLPRGNPFLYNEQFF
DNA: TGCGCCAGCAGCCTCCCCAGGGGGAACCCCTTTTTGTACAATGAGCAGTTCTTC

V: TRBV9
J: TRBJ1-3
D: -
size: -
CDR3: CASSQNPGNTIYF
DNA: TGTGCCAGCAGCCAGAACCCGGGAAACACCATATATTTT

V: TRBV19
J: TRBJ1-5
D: TRBD1
size: -
CDR3: CASSASTGGQPQHF
DNA: TGTGCCAGTAGCGCGTCGACAGGGGGGCAGCCCCAGCATTTT

V: TRBV4-2
J: TRBJ2-3
D: -
size: -
CDR3: CASSQRAGATDTQYF
DNA: TGTGCCAGCAGCCAAAGGGCAGGGGCAACAGATACGCAGTATTTT

V: TRBV10-3
J: TRBJ2-2
D: TRBD2
size: few
CDR3: CAIRPGLAIGNTGELFF
DNA: TGTGCCATCAGACCGGGACTAGCGATAGGAAACACCGGGGAGCTGTTTTTT

V: TRBV5-1
J: TRBJ2-1
D: TRBD1
size: -
CDR3: CASRPDRGLYNEQFF
DNA: TGCGCCAGCAGGCCCGACAGGGGGCTTTACAATGAGCAGTTCTTC

V: TRBV5-1
J: TRBJ2-3
D: TRBD2
size: -
CDR3: CASSDLSGSTDTQYF
DNA: TGCGCCAGCAGCGACCTTAGCGGGAGCACAGATACGCAGTATTTT

V: TRBV5-4
J: TRBJ1-4
D: TRBD1
size: few
CDR3: CASSLGTGPLIFF
DNA: TGTGCCAGCAGCTTGGGGACAGGGCCCTTGATTTTTTTT

V: TRBV5-1
J: TRBJ2-1
D: TRBD2
size: -
CDR3: CASSLGVAGGGQFF
DNA: TGCGCCAGCAGCTTGGGGGTGGCGGGAGGCGGGCAGTTCTTC

V: TRBV5-5
J: TRBJ2-1
D: -
size: -
CDR3: CASSLLTKSSYNEQFF
DNA: TGTGCCAGCAGCTTGCTTACCAAGAGCTCCTACAATGAGCAGTTCTTC

V: TRBV18
J: TRBJ2-5
D: -
size: once
CDR3: CASSPNSEETQYF
DNA: TGTGCCAGCTCACCAAACAGTGAAGAGACCCAGTACTTC

V: TRBV11-2
J: TRBJ2-2
D: TRBD1
size: many
CDR3: CASSSTGEYGELFF
DNA: TGTGCCAGCAGCTCGACAGGGGAGTACGGGGAGCTGTTTTTT

V: TRBV5-4
J: TRBJ2-3
D: TRBD1
size: -
CDR3: CASSPHPDRAGDTQYF
DNA: TGTGCCAGCAGCCCACACCCGGACAGGGCGGGAGATACGCAGTATTTT

V: TRBV7-2
J: TRBJ1-2
D: -
size: -
CDR3: CASSFQGAYGYTF
DNA: TGTGCCAGCAGCTTCCAAGGGGCCTATGGCTACACCTTC

V: TRBV30
J: TRBJ1-5
D: TRBD1
size: -
CDR3: CAWSAPGQAPNQPQHF
DNA: TGTGCCTGGAGTGCCCCGGGACAGGCGCCCAATCAGCCCCAGCATTTT